Following are 5 T cell receptor beta chains from one sample sequenced in a study of blood T cell repertoires in COVID-19. The method was immunoSEQ multiplex PCR; TCRdb's version includes in-frame clones alone and lacks a portion of them. The profile shows fewer than 250,000 clones, around 85% of them singletons. The sample comprised peripheral blood. The origin of the receptors is a woman aged 55-70 years with active or convalescent COVID-19.

The V and J genes are TRBV29-1 and TRBJ1-3; TRBD1 might be the D (5 bases). Germline V gene lookup returns CDR1 SQVTM and CDR2 ANQGSEA. Deletions cut 6 bases from V and 0 bases from J, with 12 bases between. The CDR3 contains 14 residues. The CDR3 spells CSVHLGASGNTIYF. For the CDR3, the DNA is TGCAGCGTACATTTAGGGGCCTCTGGAAACACCATATATTTT.

This chain joins TRBV7-9 and TRBJ2-3; maybe TRBD1 (5 bases). The length of the CDR3 is 15 residues. Trimming shortened V by 2 bases and J by 2 bases, and 11 bases separated the two germline ends. Germline CDR1 reads SEHNR; CDR2 reads FQNEAQ (reference sequence). DNA of the CDR3: TGTGCCAGCAGCTTATTAACAGGAACCACAGATACGCAGTATTTT. Amino acid sequence: CASSLLTGTTDTQYF.

The V call is TRBV29-1, the J call TRBJ1-2; D perhaps matches TRBD1 (5 bases). CDR3 size: 12 residues. The V gene's germline CDR1 is SQVTM and CDR2 ANQGSEA. V dropped 0 bases and J dropped 6 bases, with 8 bases sitting between them. CDR3 DNA sequence: TGCAGCGTTGAAGAGGGCAGGGATGGCTACACCTTC. Protein: CSVEEGRDGYTF.

The rearrangement uses TRBV5-1 and TRBJ2-3, with D hard to call. CDR1 and CDR2 from the germline V gene are SGHRS and YFSETQ. This CDR3 spans 15 amino acids. The ends were cut back, 5 bases at V and 0 bases at J, with 13 bases in the middle. CDR3 sequence: CASRPGLSSTDTQYF. The DNA for the CDR3 is TGCGCCAGCAGACCCGGGTTGTCTAGCACAGATACGCAGTATTTT.

The chain employs TRBV2 and TRBJ1-2, with 9 bases matching TRBD1. The J segment lost 0 bases and the V segment lost 7 bases, leaving 9 bases of the junction unmatched. From germline, CDR1 is SNHLY and CDR2 FYNNEI. The CDR3 consists of 16 residues. The CDR3 sequence: CASMGQGPKSNYGYTF. CDR3 sequence (DNA): TGTGCCAGCATGGGACAGGGACCTAAATCTAACTATGGCTACACCTTC. The whole variable domain, remainder taken from reference TRBV2 and TRBJ1-2, is EPEVTQTPSHQVTQMGQEVILRCVPISNHLYFYWYRQILGQKVEFLVSFYNNEISEKSEIFDDQFSVERPDGSNFTLKIRSTKLEDSAMYFCASMGQGPKSNYGYTFGSGTRLTVV.